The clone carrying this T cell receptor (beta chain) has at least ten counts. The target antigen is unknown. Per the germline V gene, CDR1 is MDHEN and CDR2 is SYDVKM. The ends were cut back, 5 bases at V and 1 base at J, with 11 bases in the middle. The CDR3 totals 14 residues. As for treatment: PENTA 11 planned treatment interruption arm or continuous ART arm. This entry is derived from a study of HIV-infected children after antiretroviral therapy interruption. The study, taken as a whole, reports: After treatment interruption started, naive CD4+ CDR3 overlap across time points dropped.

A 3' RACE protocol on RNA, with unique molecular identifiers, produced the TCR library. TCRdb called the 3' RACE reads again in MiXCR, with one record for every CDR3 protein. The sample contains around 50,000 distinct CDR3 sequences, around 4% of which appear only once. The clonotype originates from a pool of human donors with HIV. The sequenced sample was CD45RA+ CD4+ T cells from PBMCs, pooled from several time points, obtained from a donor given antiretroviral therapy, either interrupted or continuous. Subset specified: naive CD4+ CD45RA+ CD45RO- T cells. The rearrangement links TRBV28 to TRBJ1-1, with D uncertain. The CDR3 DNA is TGTGCCAGCAGTCCGCTAAAGACGAACACTGAAGCTTTCTTT. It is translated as CASSPLKTNTEAFF.